These 23 T cell receptor beta chains were all obtained from the same sample, sequenced in a study of breast tumors, draining lymph nodes, adjacent tissues. The lymph nodes were axillary draining lymph nodes from breast cancer patients. MiXCR was run by TCRdb on the multiplex PCR reads, yielding one entry per CDR3 protein. The sample has approximately 130,000 distinct CDR3 sequences; around 20% are singletons. Source material: axillary lymph node tissue. The receptors derive from a female donor with breast cancer. Some clones in this sample may be carry-over from other donors' samples.

This clonotype was seen a handful of times. This rearrangement joins TRBV10-1 to TRBJ2-4; D perhaps matches TRBD2 (5 bases). V was cut by 3 bases and J by 6 bases, with 9 bases left in between. The length of the CDR3 is 13 residues. Per the germline V gene, CDR1 is WNHNN and CDR2 is SYGVQD (reference sequence). The CDR3 nucleotides read TGCGCCAGCAGTGAACCGGGAAGAAACATTCAGTACTTC. Protein sequence: CASSEPGRNIQYF.

The sample holds a few counts of this clonotype. V and J are TRBV18 and TRBJ2-1; 7 nucleotides agree with TRBD2. Germline V gene data show CDR1 as KGHSH and CDR2 as LQKENI. This CDR3 is built from 14 residues. V was clipped by 3 bases and J by 12 bases; unmatched bases: 11. CDR3 bases: TGTGCCAGCTCACCGGGGCTAGCGGAGGCCGGGCAGTTCTTC. Translated: CASSPGLAEAGQFF.

This clonotype was counted at least ten times. The genes are TRBV7-8 and TRBJ2-5, with 12 bases that match TRBD1. The CDR3 loop spans 18 amino acids. CDR1 is SGHVS, CDR2 FQNEAQ, per germline. With 4 bases clipped from V and 5 bases from J, the junction kept 14 bases outside the gene matches. CDR3 nucleotide sequence: TGTGCCAGCAGCTCGGGACAGGGGGCCTCTTACTCGCGGGAGACCCAGTACTTC. Protein: CASSSGQGASYSRETQYF.

The table lists this clonotype with a few counts. The chain combines TRBV3-1 with TRBJ2-5; 9 bases map to TRBD2. V lost 7 bases and J lost 5; bases outside the gene matches: 5. The V gene's germline CDR1 is LGHDT and CDR2 YNNKEL (reference sequence). The CDR3 spans 13 residues. The CDR3: CASTTLAGETQYF. The DNA of the CDR3 is TGTGCCAGCACTACTCTAGCGGGGGAGACCCAGTACTTC.

This clonotype appeared once. A much larger clone lies one base from this, so it may be a read error. The chain combines TRBV15 with TRBJ1-4; D is uncertain. CDR3 size: 15 residues. The V gene's germline CDR1 is LNHNV and CDR2 YYDKDF (reference sequence). The CDR3 reads CAASRDDKTNEKLFF. The CDR3 bases are TGTGCCGCCAGCAGAGATGATAAAACTAATGAAAAACTGTTTTTT.

Comment on this clonotype: This clone may be a read error of a much larger clone one base away. The genes are TRBV7-3 and TRBJ2-2; possibly TRBD2 for D (6 bases). Looked up from germline, CDR1 is SGHTA and CDR2 is FQGTGA. The CDR3 has 13 amino acids. The CDR3 region is CASSPPYTGGLFF. Here the CDR3 DNA reads TGTGCCAGCAGCCCGCCTTACACCGGGGGGCTGTTTTTT. Drawing the rest from reference TRBV7-3 and TRBJ2-2, the complete variable domain is GAGVSQTPSNKVTEKGKYVELRCDPISGHTALYWYRQSLGQGPEFLIYFQGTGAADDSGLPNDRFFAVRPEGSVSTLKIQRTERGDSAVYLCASSPPYTGGLFFGEGSRLTVL.

This clonotype has only one observation. The chain joins TRBV12-3 or TRBV12-4 to TRBJ2-7; D gene ambiguous. V lost 6 bases, J lost 6 bases, and 18 bases lay in between. The CDR3 contains 14 residues. The CDR3 DNA sequence: TGTGCCAGCAGGGTAGAAGGGCTAAGTCTCGAGCAGTACTTC. It yields the protein CASRVEGLSLEQYF.

In this sample, this clonotype turned up many times. The rearrangement links TRBV6-2 or TRBV6-3 to TRBJ2-7; no clear D gene. Germline V gene lookup returns CDR1 MNHEY and CDR2 SVGEGT. This CDR3 is built from 12 residues. V was cut by 6 bases and J by 0 bases, with 6 bases left in between. The CDR3 coding sequence is TGTGCCAGCAGCCCTAGCTCCTACGAGCAGTACTTC. Translating it yields CASSPSSYEQYF.

In its sample, this clonotype was seen a few times. The chain couples TRBV28 to TRBJ1-2, with D perhaps matching TRBD1 (5 bases). The germline V gene has CDR1 MDHEN and CDR2 SYDVKM. The V end was cut by 10 bases, the J end by 1 base, with 13 bases between. This CDR3 has 13 residues. The CDR3 DNA is TGTGCCACCAGCTTAGACAGTAACTATGGCTACACCTTC. Its protein is CATSLDSNYGYTF.

The chain employs TRBV20-1 and TRBJ1-1; D is undetermined. The V gene lost 3 bases and the J gene lost 4 bases, with 12 bases spanning the gap. The CDR3 consists of 13 residues. CDR1 and CDR2 (germline): DFQATT, SNEGSKA (reference sequence). As DNA, the CDR3 is TGCAGTGCTAGCCGCCTCCCCGGCACTGAAGCTTTCTTT. Translating it yields CSASRLPGTEAFF.

This clonotype was counted ten times or more. The junction departs from the called germline gene at one end, perhaps through a read error. The rearrangement joins TRBV7-7 to TRBJ2-3; 10 bases match TRBD2. CDR1 is SSHAT, CDR2 FNYEAQ, per germline (reference sequence). The CDR3 runs 16 residues. The chain's CDR3 is CASSLGLAGAMDTQYF. The DNA of the CDR3 is TGTGCTAGCAGCTTAGGTCTAGCGGGAGCGATGGATACGCAGTATTTT.

This clonotype was observed at least ten times. The chain combines TRBV13 with TRBJ2-5; TRBD2 matches 9 bases. V was pared by 5 bases and J by 5 bases, with 12 bases of the junction left unmatched. Germline CDR1 PRHDT, CDR2 FYEKMQ (reference sequence). CDR3 length: 16 residues. CDR3 in amino acids: CASSHGRGAGGETQYF. The CDR3 DNA is TGTGCCAGCAGCCATGGCAGGGGAGCGGGAGGTGAGACCCAGTACTTC.

This clonotype was counted ten times or more. The genes are TRBV5-1 and TRBJ2-3; TRBD1 matches at 9 bases. CDR1 is SGHRS, CDR2 YFSETQ, per germline. The CDR3 length is 16 residues. V shed 4 bases and J 1 base; nucleotides not matched to a gene: 7. The CDR3 loop reads CASSRGTGSGTDTQYF. The CDR3 DNA sequence: TGCGCCAGCAGCCGTGGGACAGGGTCGGGCACAGATACGCAGTATTTT.

This clonotype was counted many times. The chain couples TRBV5-1 to TRBJ2-5; D is possibly TRBD1 (6 bases). Trimming removed 0 bases at V and 3 bases at J, with 9 bases between. Looked up from germline, CDR1 is SGHRS and CDR2 is YFSETQ. The CDR3 has 14 residues. The CDR3 coding sequence is TGCGCCAGCAGCTTGGAACAGGGTAAAGAGACCCAGTACTTC. This codes for CASSLEQGKETQYF. Using reference TRBV5-1 and TRBJ2-5 for the parts outside the CDR3, the full variable domain is KAGVTQTPRYLIKTRGQQVTLSCSPISGHRSVSWYQQTPGQGLQFLFEYFSETQRNKGNFPGRFSGRQFSNSRSEMNVSTLELGDSALYLCASSLEQGKETQYFGPGTRLLVL.

This clonotype has only a few counts. The V and J genes are TRBV3-2 and TRBJ1-5; the table's D call TRBD1 went unverified against the DNA. TRBV3-2 is a recognized pseudogene. This CDR3 spans 18 amino acids. The CDR3 reads CASSRQGSPRYSNQPQHF. The CDR3 bases are TGTGCCAGCAGCCGACAGGGTAGCCCACGGTATAGCAATCAGCCCCAGCATTTT.

This clonotype was counted ten times or more. The chain combines TRBV19 with TRBJ2-7, with 10 bases matching TRBD2. Trimming at V came to 4 bases and at J to 6 bases, leaving 9 bases not matched to a gene. CDR3 length: 15 amino acids. Germline V lookup: CDR1 LNHDA, CDR2 SQIVND (reference sequence). The CDR3 bases are TGTGCCAGTAGTACCGGGGCTAGCGGGAGCGCCGAGCAGTACTTC. It codes for CASSTGASGSAEQYF.

This clonotype came up a few times. V usage is TRBV25-1 and J usage is TRBJ2-3; the D gene is possibly TRBD2 (5 bases). Germline loops: CDR1 MGHDK, CDR2 SYGVNS. V lost 4 bases, J lost 5 bases, and 7 bases lay in between. The CDR3 length is 12 residues. CDR3 nucleotide sequence: TGTGCCAGCAGTGGGGCGGGAGATACGCAGTATTTT. Its translation: CASSGAGDTQYF.

This clonotype was detected ten times or more. This chain uses TRBV9 with TRBJ2-1; unclear D gene. Trimming pared 3 bases from V and 0 bases from J, leaving 10 bases between. The CDR3 length is 15 residues. CDR1 and CDR2 from the germline V gene are SGDLS and YYNGEE. CDR3 sequence (DNA): TGTGCCAGCAGCGCAGACGGAAACTCCTACAATGAGCAGTTCTTC. As protein: CASSADGNSYNEQFF.

This clonotype was detected many times. CDR3 region: CASSTVAGTGELFF. CDR3 DNA sequence: TGTGCCAGCAGCACTGTGGCGGGCACCGGGGAGCTGTTTTTT. The chain carries TRBV7-8 and TRBJ2-2; perhaps TRBD2 as D (5 bases). Trimming pared 5 bases from V and 4 bases from J, leaving 11 bases between. Per the germline V gene, CDR1 is SGHVS and CDR2 is FQNEAQ. This CDR3 is 14 amino acids long.

Ten or more counts support this clonotype. This chain uses TRBV20-1 with TRBJ2-5; weak D call: TRBD1 (6 bases). Between the trimmed V and J ends, which lost 6 bases and 1 base, there was a span of 18 bases. This CDR3 region has 15 residues. Germline CDR1 and CDR2: DFQATT and SNEGSKA (reference sequence). CDR3 bases: TGCAGTGCCACCTCCGCTCAGGGGACCCAAGAGACCCAGTACTTC. Translation gives CSATSAQGTQETQYF.

This clonotype was observed at least ten times. The rearrangement joins TRBV12-3 or TRBV12-4 to TRBJ2-1, with 9 bases that match TRBD2. The CDR3 runs 13 residues. J lost 7 bases, V lost 7 bases, and 5 bases had no gene match. As DNA, the CDR3 is TGTGCCAGCAAGGCGGGAGGGGGGAATGAGCAGTTCTTC. This encodes CASKAGGGNEQFF.

Ten or more counts support this clonotype. The chain carries TRBV2 and TRBJ2-5; possibly TRBD1 for D (6 bases). Looked up from germline, CDR1 is SNHLY and CDR2 is FYNNEI. This CDR3 contains 15 residues. V was clipped by 6 bases and J by 1 base, with 15 bases between them. The CDR3 reads CASRERTAAQETQYF. The CDR3 region has the DNA TGTGCCAGCAGGGAAAGGACAGCTGCCCAAGAGACCCAGTACTTC.

This clonotype was seen ten or more times. This chain uses TRBV9 with TRBJ2-2, with a tentative D call TRBD2 (5 bases). The ends were cut back, 0 bases at V and 3 bases at J, with 6 bases in the middle. The CDR3 runs 14 residues. CDR1 is SGDLS, CDR2 YYNGEE, per germline. CDR3 region: CASSVAGYTGELFF. DNA of the CDR3: TGTGCCAGCAGCGTAGCGGGGTACACCGGGGAGCTGTTTTTT.